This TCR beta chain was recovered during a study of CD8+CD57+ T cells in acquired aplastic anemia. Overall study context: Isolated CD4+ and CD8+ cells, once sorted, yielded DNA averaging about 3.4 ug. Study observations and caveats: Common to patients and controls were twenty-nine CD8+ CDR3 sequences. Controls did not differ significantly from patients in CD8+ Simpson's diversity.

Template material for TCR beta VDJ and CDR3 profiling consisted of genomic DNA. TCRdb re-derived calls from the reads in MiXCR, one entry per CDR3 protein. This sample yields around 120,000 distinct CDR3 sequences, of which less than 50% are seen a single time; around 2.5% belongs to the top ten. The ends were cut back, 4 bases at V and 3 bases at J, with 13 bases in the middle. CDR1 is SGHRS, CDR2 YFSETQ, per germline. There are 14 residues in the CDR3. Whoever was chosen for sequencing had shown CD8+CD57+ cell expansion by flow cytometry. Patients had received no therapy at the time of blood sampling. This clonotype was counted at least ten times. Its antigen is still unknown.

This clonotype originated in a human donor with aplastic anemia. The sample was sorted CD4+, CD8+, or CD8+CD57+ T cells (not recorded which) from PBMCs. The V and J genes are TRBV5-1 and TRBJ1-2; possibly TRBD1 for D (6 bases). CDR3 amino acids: CASSREGGDYGYTF. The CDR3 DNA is TGCGCCAGCAGCCGGGAAGGGGGGGACTATGGCTACACCTTC.